This T cell receptor (beta chain) originates from a study of OX40 agonist ivuxolimab in advanced cancers. Notes on the study in general: Among expanded peripheral T cells, antigen specificity went undetermined. Blood T cells, both CD4+ and CD8+, expanded clonally by week 6 at 0.1 to 3.0 mg/kg.

Clones were read by immunoSEQ multiplex PCR, and TCRdb kept only the in-frame ones, dropping some. Found here are over 85,000 clones, roughly 80% of them singletons; the top ten hold roughly 1.5%. The CDR3 is 15 amino acids. In germline, CDR1 is SGHNT, CDR2 YYREEE (reference sequence). With V trimmed by 6 bases and J by 4 bases, 7 bases remained unmatched. Of note for this clone: Its antigen is currently unknown.

The sequences come from CD4+ or CD8+ T cells sorted from blood, collected in a trial of the OX40 agonist ivuxolimab. This sequence joins TRBV5-4 and TRBJ2-1, with TRBD1 matching 10 bases. The origin of this receptor is an adult with an advanced solid tumor such as melanoma, head and neck, liver or kidney cancer. CDR3 sequence: CASTAPGQGYNEQFF. The CDR3 region has the DNA TGTGCCAGCACCGCCCCGGGACAGGGGTACAATGAGCAGTTCTTC. The full variable domain, its missing parts supplied by reference TRBV5-4 and TRBJ2-1, is ETGVTQSPTHLIKTRGQQVTLRCSSQSGHNTVSWYQQALGQGPQFIFQYYREEENGRGNFPPRFSGLQFPNYSSELNVNALELDDSALYLCASTAPGQGYNEQFFGPGTRLTVL.